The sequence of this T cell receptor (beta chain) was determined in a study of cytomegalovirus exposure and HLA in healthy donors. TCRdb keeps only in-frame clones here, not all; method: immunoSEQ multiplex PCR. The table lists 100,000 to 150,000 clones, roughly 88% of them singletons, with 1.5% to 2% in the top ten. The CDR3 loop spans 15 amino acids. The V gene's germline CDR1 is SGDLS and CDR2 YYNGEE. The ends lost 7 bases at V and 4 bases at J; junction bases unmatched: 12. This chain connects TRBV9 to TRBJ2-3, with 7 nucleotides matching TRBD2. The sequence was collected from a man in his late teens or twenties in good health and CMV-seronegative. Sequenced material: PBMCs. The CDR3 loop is CASSPAAGRSDTQYF. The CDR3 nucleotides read TGTGCCAGCTCCCCTGCAGCGGGACGGTCAGATACGCAGTATTTT.